The 4 T cell receptor beta chains given below trace back to one sample, sequenced in a study of T cells expressing NK-cell markers. Each CDR3 protein gets one entry in TCRdb, which reprocessed the 5' RACE reads and gives no DNA. Its table lists about 32,000 distinct CDR3 sequences. The sample taken for sequencing was blood T cells: a sorted CD56 or NKG2C T cell subset, CD4+ or CD8+ T cells, or bulk PBMC T cells (not recorded which). All receptors come from a woman between 18 and 70 years old in good health.

The J gene is TRBJ2-7, the V gene TRBV7-9; TCRdb designates TRBD1, a call that cannot be tested without DNA. Germline V lookup: CDR1 SEHNR, CDR2 FQNEAQ (reference sequence). This CDR3 has 13 amino acids. The chain's CDR3 is CASSFRDRYEQYF. The variable domain in full, completed from reference TRBV7-9 and TRBJ2-7, reads DTGVSQNPRHKITKRGQNVTFRCDPISEHNRLYWYRQTLGQGPEFLTYFQNEAQLEKSRLLSDRFSAERPKGSFSTLEIQRTEQGDSAMYLCASSFRDRYEQYFGPGTRLTVT.

The rearrangement uses TRBV29-1 and TRBJ2-2; the TCRdb D gene call, TRBD2, has no DNA to confirm it. Germline V gene sequence: CDR1 SQVTM, CDR2 ANQGSEA. The CDR3 extends over 15 amino acids. The chain's CDR3 is CSVVSGSKGTGELFF.

This chain uses TRBV27 with TRBJ2-1; TCRdb lists TRBD2, though no DNA is available to test this call. Germline V lookup: CDR1 MNHEY, CDR2 SMNVEV (reference sequence). There are 15 residues in the CDR3. The chain's CDR3 is CASTTGIAGKDEQFF.

The chain couples TRBV7-7 to TRBJ2-5; with no DNA, the TCRdb D assignment of TRBD1 cannot be verified. The CDR3 loop spans 15 amino acids. Germline lookup yields CDR1 SSHAT and CDR2 FNYEAQ (reference sequence). The CDR3 loop reads CASSRITGEGETQYF.